This T cell receptor (beta chain) was identified during a study of T cell clonotyping in hematopoietic cell transplantation. Study information: Cytoreduction preceded collection of pretransplant recipient samples. Study-wide points: Higher Inverse Simpson Index values in graft donor and pretransplant recipient predicted broader posttransplant TCR diversity. CD4 and CD8 repertoire contributions could not be separated without sorting. After transplant, recipient diversity fell while pathologically expanded clonotypes grew through day 180.

Time point in this sample: recipient sample about 28 days before transplant, after cytoreduction. This clone was counted only a few times. Its antigen is not known. The protocol was immunoSEQ multiplex PCR, while the TCRdb copy is restricted to in-frame clones and leaves out a portion. The sample consists of about 50,000 clones, 65% to 90% of them appearing once. Germline CDR1 SGHVS, CDR2 FQNEAQ. CDR3 size: 13 residues. V was cut by 7 bases and J by 6 bases, with 15 bases left in between. The material was peripheral blood mononuclear cells, obtained before stem cell transplant. This rearrangement joins TRBV7-8 to TRBJ1-2; no clear D gene. This receptor was taken from a man in his fifties or sixties with biphenotypic leukemia. Some clones in this sample may be carry-over from other donors' samples. CDR3 protein: CASMGLVGHGYTF. The CDR3 DNA is TGTGCCAGCATGGGGTTGGTCGGTCATGGCTACACCTTC.